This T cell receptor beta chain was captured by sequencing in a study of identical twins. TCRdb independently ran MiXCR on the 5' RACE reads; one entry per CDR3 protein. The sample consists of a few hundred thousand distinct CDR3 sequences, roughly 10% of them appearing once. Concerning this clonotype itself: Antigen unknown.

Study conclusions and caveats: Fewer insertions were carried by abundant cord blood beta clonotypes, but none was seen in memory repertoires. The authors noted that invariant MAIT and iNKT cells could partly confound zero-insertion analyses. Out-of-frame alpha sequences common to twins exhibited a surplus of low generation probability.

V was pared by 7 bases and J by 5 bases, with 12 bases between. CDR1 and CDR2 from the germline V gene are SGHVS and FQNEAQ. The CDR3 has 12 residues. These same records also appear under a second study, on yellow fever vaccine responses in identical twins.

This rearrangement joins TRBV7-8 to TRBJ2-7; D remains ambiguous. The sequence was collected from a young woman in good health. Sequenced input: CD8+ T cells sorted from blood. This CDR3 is CASMIGSNEQYF. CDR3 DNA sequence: TGTGCCAGCATGATAGGATCTAACGAGCAGTACTTC.